The 29 T cell receptor beta chains given below trace back to one sample, sequenced in a study of cytomegalovirus exposure and HLA in healthy donors. PCR primers comprised 60 Vbeta and 13 Jbeta primers. Assay: immunoSEQ multiplex PCR; the TCRdb copy retains only in-frame clones and omits some. The table has about 140,000 clones, around 80% seen once. What was sequenced was PBMCs. The receptor set was obtained from a woman aged 40 to 50 in good health and CMV-seronegative.

Note on this clone: Other DNA variants within this sample encode the same CDR3. The gene calls are TRBV6-5 and TRBJ1-1; TRBD1 matches at 8 bases. This CDR3 contains 11 residues. CDR1 MNHEY and CDR2 SVGAGI come from the germline V gene. J gave up 4 bases and V 8 bases, and 0 bases lay outside the gene matches. The CDR3 DNA reads as TGTGCCAGCGGGACAGGCACTGAAGCTTTCTTT. As protein: CASGTGTEAFF.

This clone was found a few times. The chain recombines TRBV9 with TRBJ2-3; 7 nucleotides agree with TRBD2. With V trimmed by 0 bases and J by 4 bases, 8 bases remained unmatched. CDR3 length equals 16 residues. The germline V gene has CDR1 SGDLS and CDR2 YYNGEE. The CDR3 sequence is CASSVGAGAEADTQYF. For the CDR3, the DNA is TGTGCCAGCAGCGTAGGGGCGGGAGCCGAGGCAGATACGCAGTATTTT.

This rearrangement joins TRBV4-1 to TRBJ2-1; D is uncertain. CDR3 length equals 16 residues. Trimming pared 2 bases from V and 0 bases from J, leaving 11 bases between. Germline V gene lookup returns CDR1 MGHRA and CDR2 YSYEKL. The CDR3 DNA reads TGCGCCAGCAGCCAATATAGCAGTAGCTCCTACAATGAGCAGTTCTTC. Translating gives CASSQYSSSSYNEQFF.

The V and J genes are TRBV2 and TRBJ1-4; TRBD1 aligns across 7 bases. CDR1 is SNHLY and CDR2 is FYNNEI in the germline V gene. J gave up 8 bases and V 6 bases, and 12 bases lay outside the gene matches. The CDR3 has 15 amino acids. The CDR3 nucleotides are TGTGCCAGCAGAGACGAGACAGGGTTAAACGAAAAACTGTTTTTT. This translates into CASRDETGLNEKLFF.

J is TRBJ1-1 and V is TRBV5-6, with D possibly being TRBD1 (6 bases). Looked up from germline, CDR1 is SGHDT and CDR2 is YYEEEE. V lost 3 bases and J lost 8, with 8 bases in between. The CDR3 consists of 11 residues. The CDR3 spells CASSYDREAFF. The CDR3 DNA reads TGTGCCAGCAGCTACGACAGGGAAGCTTTCTTT.

V usage is TRBV7-8 and J usage is TRBJ2-3; 7 nucleotides line up with TRBD1. Germline V gene lookup returns CDR1 SGHVS and CDR2 FQNEAQ. This CDR3 contains 15 residues. Unmatched junction bases numbered 12, after V lost 5 bases and J lost 7 bases. In DNA form, the CDR3 reads TGTGCCAGCAGCATATACAGGGGCGTCAGAAATACGCAGTATTTT. The encoded protein is CASSIYRGVRNTQYF.

The J gene is TRBJ2-5, the V gene TRBV28; 8 bases map to TRBD2. CDR1 is MDHEN, CDR2 SYDVKM, per germline. The trim removed 5 bases at V and 4 bases at J, leaving 9 bases unmatched. This CDR3 is 15 amino acids long. CDR3 coding DNA: TGTGCCAGCAGTACCTCGTTAGCGGGGACAGAGACCCAGTACTTC. It encodes CASSTSLAGTETQYF.

This chain links TRBV19 with TRBJ1-1; 7 nucleotides match TRBD1. The germline V gene has CDR1 LNHDA and CDR2 SQIVND (reference sequence). With V trimmed by 3 bases and J by 9 bases, 4 bases remained unmatched. The CDR3 consists of 12 residues. Here the CDR3 DNA reads TGTGCCAGTAGTATTCGGACAGGCCAAGCTTTCTTT. This sequence encodes CASSIRTGQAFF.

This rearrangement joins TRBV7-2 to TRBJ2-1; 9 nucleotides align to TRBD2. This CDR3 comprises 17 residues. The germline CDR1 and CDR2 sequences are SGHTA and FQGNSA. V lost 3 bases, J lost 0 bases, and 6 bases stayed unmatched. The CDR3 DNA follows: TGTGCCAGCAGCTTCCCGACTAGCGGTCCCTCCTACAATGAGCAGTTCTTC. It codes for CASSFPTSGPSYNEQFF.

The chain links TRBV2 to TRBJ1-2; 7 nucleotides line up with TRBD1. The CDR3 loop spans 13 amino acids. Germline V gene lookup returns CDR1 SNHLY and CDR2 FYNNEI. With V trimmed by 4 bases and J by 8 bases, 7 bases remained unmatched. The CDR3: CASSGTGGRGYTF. The DNA for the CDR3 is TGTGCCAGCAGTGGGACAGGTGGAAGAGGCTACACCTTC.

J is TRBJ2-5 and V is TRBV7-8, with D tentatively TRBD1 (8 bases). The V gene's germline CDR1 is SGHVS and CDR2 FQNEAQ. The CDR3 totals 13 residues. Trimming pared 8 bases from V and 5 bases from J, leaving 15 bases between. CDR3 in amino acids: CASAQGGGETQYF. The CDR3 DNA reads TGTGCCAGCGCACAGGGGGGGGGTGAGACCCAGTACTTC.

This clone was found a few times. The chain is built from TRBV5-1 and TRBJ1-1; possibly TRBD1 for D (5 bases). In germline, CDR1 is SGHRS, CDR2 YFSETQ. CDR3 length: 14 amino acids. Trimming removed 0 bases at V and 1 base at J, with 7 bases between. CDR3 DNA sequence: TGCGCCAGCAGCTTGGTGGGGCAGAACACTGAAGCTTTCTTT. Translated: CASSLVGQNTEAFF.

The count of this clone is one. V and J are TRBV11-3 and TRBJ2-2, with D possibly being TRBD1 (5 bases). Trimming removed 5 bases from V and 4 bases from J, with 20 bases in between. The CDR3 consists of 17 residues. CDR1 is SGHNT and CDR2 is YENEEA in the germline V gene. The CDR3 sequence is CASSIGPQGTGTGELFF. The DNA for the CDR3 is TGTGCCAGCAGCATCGGGCCGCAGGGTACGGGCACCGGGGAGCTGTTTTTT.

V and J are TRBV10-3 and TRBJ2-1; 11 bases are shared with TRBD2. The V and J ends lost 6 bases and 8 bases, in that order; junction bases with no gene match: 6. The CDR3 contains 14 residues. In germline, CDR1 is ENHRY, CDR2 SYGVKD. This chain's CDR3 is CAIRKTSGTDEQFF. CDR3 bases: TGTGCCATCAGAAAGACTAGCGGGACGGATGAGCAGTTCTTC.

This sequence joins TRBV2 and TRBJ1-5; 7 bases agree with TRBD1. Trimming cost V 0 bases and J 6 bases; bases outside gene matches: 11. CDR1 and CDR2 (germline): SNHLY, FYNNEI. The CDR3 contains 17 residues. CDR3 residues: CASSEALGKGAGQPQHF. CDR3 nucleotides: TGTGCCAGCAGTGAAGCGCTTGGGAAGGGGGCTGGTCAGCCCCAGCATTTT.

The chain combines TRBV10-1 with TRBJ2-5; D remains ambiguous. Germline V gene sequence: CDR1 WNHNN, CDR2 SYGVQD (reference sequence). Trimming shortened V by 2 bases and J by 3 bases, and 7 bases separated the two germline ends. The CDR3 contains 13 residues. CDR3 sequence: CASSEGQEETQYF. The CDR3 nucleotides are TGCGCCAGCAGTGAGGGCCAGGAAGAGACCCAGTACTTC.

The V gene is TRBV27, the J gene TRBJ1-3; D remains ambiguous. CDR1 and CDR2 (germline): MNHEY, SMNVEV (reference sequence). V was trimmed by 7 bases and J by 0 bases, leaving 16 bases between them. This CDR3 region has 16 residues. For the CDR3, the DNA is TGTGCCAGCAATCGGGTCCTCCTTTTCTCTGGAAACACCATATATTTT. It yields the protein CASNRVLLFSGNTIYF.

V gene TRBV25-1 combines with J gene TRBJ2-2; D call uncertain. V was cut by 6 bases and J by 6 bases, with 5 bases left in between. Germline V gene data show CDR1 as MGHDK and CDR2 as SYGVNS. The CDR3 runs 11 residues. The CDR3 region is CASSFSGELFF. CDR3 bases: TGTGCCAGCAGCTTCTCCGGGGAGCTGTTTTTT. The full variable domain, in which reference TRBV25-1 and TRBJ2-2 provide the parts outside the CDR3, is EADIYQTPRYLVIGTGKKITLECSQTMGHDKMYWYQQDPGMELHLIHYSYGVNSTEKGDLSSESTVSRIRTEHFPLTLESARPSHTSQYLCASSFSGELFFGEGSRLTVL.

This clone was observed a few times. The chain employs TRBV19 and TRBJ1-2; 8 nucleotides agree with TRBD1. CDR3 length equals 16 residues. J lost 7 bases, V lost 3 bases, and 13 bases had no gene match. Germline CDR1 is LNHDA and CDR2 is SQIVND (reference sequence). CDR3 sequence (DNA): TGTGCCAGTAGTATTTTCGCCGTTGCAGGGGGCTTTGGCTACACCTTC. Its protein is CASSIFAVAGGFGYTF.

This clone was recorded once. The chain has TRBV5-8 and TRBJ2-7, with TRBD2 matching over 10 bases. The CDR3 has 15 residues. V was pared by 6 bases and J by 2 bases, with 8 bases of the junction left unmatched. The germline V gene encodes CDR1 SGHTS and CDR2 YDEGEE. The CDR3 is CASIPRTSGTYEQYF. The CDR3 DNA is TGTGCCAGCATCCCTAGAACTAGCGGGACCTACGAGCAGTACTTC.

V and J are TRBV5-1 and TRBJ2-3, with D maybe TRBD1 (5 bases). The length of the CDR3 is 16 residues. The V end lost 1 base, the J end lost 4 bases, and 16 bases lay between the germline ends. Germline CDR1 SGHRS, CDR2 YFSETQ. CDR3 region: CASSLTVQGGSDTQYF. The CDR3 DNA reads TGCGCCAGCAGCTTGACGGTTCAGGGTGGCTCAGATACGCAGTATTTT.

This chain uses TRBV10-3 with TRBJ2-3; TRBD2 is a possible D gene (7 bases). The CDR3 has 15 amino acids. The V end was cut by 2 bases, the J end by 1 base, with 10 bases between. In germline, CDR1 is ENHRY, CDR2 SYGVKD. The CDR3 DNA reads as TGTGCCATCAGTGAGGGGGGGGGCCGCACAGATACGCAGTATTTT. This sequence encodes CAISEGGGRTDTQYF.

The rearrangement joins TRBV19 to TRBJ1-1; the D is unclear. Germline CDR1 is LNHDA and CDR2 is SQIVND (reference sequence). Trimming pared 6 bases from V and 7 bases from J, leaving 21 bases between. CDR3 size: 15 residues. The CDR3 spells CASRSGEIRGGEAFF. CDR3 coding DNA: TGTGCCAGTAGATCCGGGGAAATAAGAGGAGGTGAAGCTTTCTTT.

Of note for this clone: A read error may produce the germline difference seen at one junction end. The chain uses TRBV7-9 and TRBJ2-2; D unresolved. From germline, CDR1 is SEHNR and CDR2 FQNEAQ (reference sequence). The CDR3 loop spans 13 amino acids. The CDR3 loop reads CSSSSASAGELFF. As DNA, the CDR3 is TGTTCCAGCAGCTCTGCGAGCGCCGGGGAGCTGTTTTTT.

This sequence joins TRBV7-9 and TRBJ1-3, with TRBD1 matching 7 bases. The V segment lost 5 bases and the J segment 2 bases; nucleotides outside the gene matches: 6. The CDR3 sequence is 15 residues long. Germline lookup yields CDR1 SEHNR and CDR2 FQNEAQ (reference sequence). The CDR3 nucleotides read TGTGCCAGCAGCCCTCGGGGGACAGCTGGAAACACCATATATTTT. Translated: CASSPRGTAGNTIYF. The variable domain in full, completed from reference TRBV7-9 and TRBJ1-3, reads DTGVSQNPRHKITKRGQNVTFRCDPISEHNRLYWYRQTLGQGPEFLTYFQNEAQLEKSRLLSDRFSAERPKGSFSTLEIQRTEQGDSAMYLCASSPRGTAGNTIYFGEGSWLTVV.

By share, this clone counts as medium-sized. The same CDR3 can be traced to other DNA sequences in this sample. Written as DNA, the CDR3 is TGCGCCAGCAGTGAGTCTGAGGAAACCGGGGAGCTGTTTTTT. Its translation: CASSESEETGELFF. This chain uses TRBV10-2 with TRBJ2-2; no clear D gene. The CDR3 length is 14 residues. From germline, CDR1 is WSHSY and CDR2 SAAADI. V gave up 0 bases and J gave up 5 bases, with 7 bases separating them.

This rearrangement joins TRBV7-2 to TRBJ2-3, with 12 bases matching TRBD2. The germline CDR1 and CDR2 sequences are SGHTA and FQGNSA. CDR3 length: 17 amino acids. Trimming took 1 base from V and 5 from J; bases not matched to a gene: 7. Here the CDR3 DNA reads TGTGCCAGCAGCTTAGGGCCTAGCGGGAGGGTTGGAGATACGCAGTATTTT. It encodes CASSLGPSGRVGDTQYF.

V is TRBV28 and J is TRBJ2-5; maybe TRBD2 (5 bases). The CDR3 has 15 residues. The germline V gene encodes CDR1 MDHEN and CDR2 SYDVKM. Trimming took 6 bases from V and 4 from J, leaving 18 bases between them. For the CDR3, the DNA is TGTGCCAGCAGCTCCGGACGGGGAATCAGAGAGACCCAGTACTTC. Amino acids: CASSSGRGIRETQYF.

The chain recombines TRBV5-6 with TRBJ2-7; D perhaps matches TRBD1 (9 bases). V was clipped by 2 bases and J by 5 bases, with 17 bases between them. The germline V gene encodes CDR1 SGHDT and CDR2 YYEEEE. This CDR3 has 15 residues. CDR3 sequence: CASSFGGGQGHEQYF. The CDR3 DNA sequence: TGTGCCAGCAGCTTCGGGGGGGGACAGGGTCACGAGCAGTACTTC.